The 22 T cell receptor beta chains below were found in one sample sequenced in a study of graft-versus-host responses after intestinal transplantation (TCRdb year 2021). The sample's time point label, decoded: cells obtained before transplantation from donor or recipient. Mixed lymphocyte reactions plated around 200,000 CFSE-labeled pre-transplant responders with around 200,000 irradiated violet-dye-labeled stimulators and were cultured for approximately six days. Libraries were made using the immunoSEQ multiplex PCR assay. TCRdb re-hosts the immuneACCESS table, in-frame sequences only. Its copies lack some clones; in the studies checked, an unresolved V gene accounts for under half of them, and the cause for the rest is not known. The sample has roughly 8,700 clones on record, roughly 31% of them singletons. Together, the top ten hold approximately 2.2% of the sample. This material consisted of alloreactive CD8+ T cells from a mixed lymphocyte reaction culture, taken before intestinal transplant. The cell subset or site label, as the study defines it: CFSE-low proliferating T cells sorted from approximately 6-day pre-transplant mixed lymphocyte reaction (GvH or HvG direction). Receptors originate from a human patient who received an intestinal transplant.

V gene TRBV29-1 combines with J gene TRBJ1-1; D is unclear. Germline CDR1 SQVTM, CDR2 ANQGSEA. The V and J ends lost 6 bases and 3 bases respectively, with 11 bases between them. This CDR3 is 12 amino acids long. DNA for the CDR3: TGCAGCGTCCGTGGCGGCCACACTGAAGCTTTCTTT. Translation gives CSVRGGHTEAFF.

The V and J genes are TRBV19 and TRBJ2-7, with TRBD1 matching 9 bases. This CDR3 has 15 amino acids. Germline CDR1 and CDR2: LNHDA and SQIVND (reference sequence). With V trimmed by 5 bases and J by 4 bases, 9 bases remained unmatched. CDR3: CASSSAGTGRYEQYF. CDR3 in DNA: TGTGCCAGTAGTTCGGCCGGGACAGGGCGTTACGAGCAGTACTTC.

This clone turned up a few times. The CDR3 loop is CASSPLGGSYGYTF. The CDR3 nucleotides are TGTGCCAGCAGTCCTCTGGGAGGCTCCTATGGCTACACCTTC. V is TRBV27 and J is TRBJ1-2; D gene unclear. V lost 5 bases to trimming and J lost 4 bases, with 14 bases between them. CDR3 length: 14 amino acids. Germline CDR1 MNHEY, CDR2 SMNVEV (reference sequence).

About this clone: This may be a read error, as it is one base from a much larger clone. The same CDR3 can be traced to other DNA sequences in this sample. CDR3 DNA: TGTGCCAGCAGCCAGGGCAGGGGCTGGGGGGCTTTCTTT. Translation: CASSQGRGWGAFF. V is TRBV4-2 and J is TRBJ1-1; perhaps TRBD1 as D (6 bases). The length of the CDR3 is 13 residues. V lost 3 bases and J lost 11, with 16 bases in between. CDR1 is LGHNA and CDR2 is YNFKEQ in the germline V gene.

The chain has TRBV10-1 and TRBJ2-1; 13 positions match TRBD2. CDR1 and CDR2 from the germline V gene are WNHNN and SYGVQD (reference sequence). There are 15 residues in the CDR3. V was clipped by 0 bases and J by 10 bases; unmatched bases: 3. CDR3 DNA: TGCGCCAGCAGTGAGTCAGGGACTAGCGGGGACGAGCAGTTCTTC. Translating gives CASSESGTSGDEQFF.

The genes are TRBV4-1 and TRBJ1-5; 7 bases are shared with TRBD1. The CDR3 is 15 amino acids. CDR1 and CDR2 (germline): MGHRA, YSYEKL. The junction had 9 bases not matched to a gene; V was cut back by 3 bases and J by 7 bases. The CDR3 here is CASSQVVGGRQPQHF. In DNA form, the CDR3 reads TGCGCCAGCAGCCAGGTGGTAGGGGGCCGGCAGCCCCAGCATTTT.

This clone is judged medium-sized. CDR3 in amino acids: CASSVGYGTENQPQHF. The CDR3 bases are TGTGCCAGCAGTGTTGGGTACGGGACAGAGAATCAGCCCCAGCATTTT. V gene TRBV6-1 combines with J gene TRBJ1-5; 7 nucleotides line up with TRBD1. Germline lookup yields CDR1 MNHNS and CDR2 SASEGT. J lost 4 bases, V lost 4 bases, and 10 bases had no gene match. The CDR3 is 16 amino acids.

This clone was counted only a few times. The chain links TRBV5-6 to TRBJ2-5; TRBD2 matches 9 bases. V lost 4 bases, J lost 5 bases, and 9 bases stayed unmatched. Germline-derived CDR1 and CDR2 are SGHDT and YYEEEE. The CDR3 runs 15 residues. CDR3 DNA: TGTGCCAGCAGCCCCAGCGGGAGGCGGGGGGAGACCCAGTACTTC. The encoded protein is CASSPSGRRGETQYF.

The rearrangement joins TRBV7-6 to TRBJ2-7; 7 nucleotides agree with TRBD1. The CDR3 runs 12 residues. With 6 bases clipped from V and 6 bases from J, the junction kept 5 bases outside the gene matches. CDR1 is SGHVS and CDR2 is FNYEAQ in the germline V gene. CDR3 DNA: TGTGCCAGCAGTCTGACAGGGAGCGAGCAGTACTTC. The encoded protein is CASSLTGSEQYF.

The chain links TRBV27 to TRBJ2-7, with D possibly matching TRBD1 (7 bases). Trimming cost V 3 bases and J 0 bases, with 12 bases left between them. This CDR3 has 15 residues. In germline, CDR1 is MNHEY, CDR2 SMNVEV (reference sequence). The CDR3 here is CASSLAGGSSYEQYF. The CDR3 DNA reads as TGTGCCAGCAGTTTGGCAGGGGGGAGCTCCTACGAGCAGTACTTC.

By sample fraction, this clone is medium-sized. CDR3: CASSLAGSGSYEQYF. CDR3 DNA sequence: TGTGCCAGCAGTTTAGCAGGATCCGGCTCCTACGAGCAGTACTTC. The chain combines TRBV27 with TRBJ2-7; the D is unclear. Germline V gene data show CDR1 as MNHEY and CDR2 as SMNVEV (reference sequence). V gave up 2 bases and J gave up 0 bases, with 11 bases separating them. CDR3 length equals 15 residues.

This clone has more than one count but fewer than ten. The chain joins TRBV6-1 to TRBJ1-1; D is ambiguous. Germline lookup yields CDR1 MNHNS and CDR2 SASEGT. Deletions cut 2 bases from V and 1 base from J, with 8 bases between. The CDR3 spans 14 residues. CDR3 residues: CASSEWHPNTEAFF. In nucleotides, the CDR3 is TGTGCCAGCAGTGAATGGCACCCGAACACTGAAGCTTTCTTT.

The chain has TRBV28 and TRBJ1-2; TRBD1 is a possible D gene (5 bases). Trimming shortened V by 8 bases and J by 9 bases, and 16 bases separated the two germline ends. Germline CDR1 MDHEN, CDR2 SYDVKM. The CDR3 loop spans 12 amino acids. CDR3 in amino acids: CASRTSRARYTF. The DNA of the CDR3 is TGTGCCAGCCGTACGAGCAGGGCGCGCTACACCTTC.

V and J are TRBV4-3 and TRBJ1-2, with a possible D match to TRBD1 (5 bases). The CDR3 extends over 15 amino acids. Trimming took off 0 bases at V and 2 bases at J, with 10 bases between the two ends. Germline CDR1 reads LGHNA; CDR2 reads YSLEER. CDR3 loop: CASSQESAGNYGYTF. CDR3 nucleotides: TGCGCCAGCAGCCAAGAATCGGCAGGGAACTATGGCTACACCTTC.

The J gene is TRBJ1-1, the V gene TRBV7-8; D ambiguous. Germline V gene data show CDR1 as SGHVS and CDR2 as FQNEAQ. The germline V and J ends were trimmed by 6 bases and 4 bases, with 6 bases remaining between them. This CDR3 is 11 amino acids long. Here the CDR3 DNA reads TGTGCCAGCAGTGAGGGCACTGAAGCTTTCTTT. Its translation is CASSEGTEAFF. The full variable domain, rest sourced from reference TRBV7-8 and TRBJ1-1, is GAGVSQSPRYKVAKRGQDVALRCDPISGHVSLFWYQQALGQGPEFLTYFQNEAQLDKSGLPSDRFFAERPEGSVSTLKIQRTQQEDSAVYLCASSEGTEAFFGQGTRLTVV.

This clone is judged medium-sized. CDR3: CASSQGFSGYTF. CDR3 coding DNA: TGTGCCAGCAGCCAGGGGTTTTCGGGCTACACCTTC. The chain combines TRBV7-6 with TRBJ1-2; D may be TRBD1 (6 bases). The CDR3 sequence is 12 residues long. Germline V gives CDR1 SGHVS, CDR2 FNYEAQ. V lost 5 bases and J 8 bases, leaving 12 bases between the germline ends.

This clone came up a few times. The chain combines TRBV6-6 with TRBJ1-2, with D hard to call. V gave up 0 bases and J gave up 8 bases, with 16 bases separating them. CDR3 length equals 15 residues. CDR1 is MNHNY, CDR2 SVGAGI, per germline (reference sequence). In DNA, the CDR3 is TGTGCCAGCAGTTACTCGATAAGGAGCGGGTCGGGCTACACCTTC. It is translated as CASSYSIRSGSGYTF.

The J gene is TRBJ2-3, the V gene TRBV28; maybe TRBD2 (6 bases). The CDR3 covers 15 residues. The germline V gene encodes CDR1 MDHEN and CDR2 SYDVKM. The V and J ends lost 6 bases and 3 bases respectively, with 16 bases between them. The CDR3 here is CASRLGASVTDTQYF. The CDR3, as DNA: TGTGCCAGCAGGTTAGGTGCTAGCGTTACAGATACGCAGTATTTT.

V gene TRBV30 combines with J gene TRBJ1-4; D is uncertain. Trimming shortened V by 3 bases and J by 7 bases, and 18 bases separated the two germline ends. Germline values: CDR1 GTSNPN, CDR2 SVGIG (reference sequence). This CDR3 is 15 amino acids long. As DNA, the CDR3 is TGTGCCTGGAGCCTCCCCCGAACCCCCGGTGAAAAACTGTTTTTT. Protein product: CAWSLPRTPGEKLFF.

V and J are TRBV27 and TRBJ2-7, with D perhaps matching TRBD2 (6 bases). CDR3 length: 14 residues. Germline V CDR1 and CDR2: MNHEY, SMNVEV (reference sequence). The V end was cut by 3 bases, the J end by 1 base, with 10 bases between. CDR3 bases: TGTGCCAGCAGTTTTGCGGGGCTATCCTACGAGCAGTACTTC. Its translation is CASSFAGLSYEQYF.

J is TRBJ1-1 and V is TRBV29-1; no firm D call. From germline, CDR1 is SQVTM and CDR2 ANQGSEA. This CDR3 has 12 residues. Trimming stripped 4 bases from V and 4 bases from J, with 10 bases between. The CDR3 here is CSVVDRVTEAFF. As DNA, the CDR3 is TGCAGCGTTGTTGATCGGGTCACTGAAGCTTTCTTT.

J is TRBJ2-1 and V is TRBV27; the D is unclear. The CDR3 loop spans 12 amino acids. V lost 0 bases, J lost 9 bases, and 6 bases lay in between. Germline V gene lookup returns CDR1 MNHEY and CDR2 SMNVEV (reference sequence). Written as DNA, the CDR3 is TGTGCCAGCAGTTTATCCCCTAGTGAGCAGTTCTTC. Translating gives CASSLSPSEQFF.